Sequencing of this T cell receptor beta chain was carried out in a study of blood T cell repertoires in COVID-19. Study context: Spain, Italy and the United States supplied samples that represented acute and convalescent COVID-19. PBMCs, B-cell-depleted T cells, or T cells provided the cDNA or gDNA that made up the material.

Authors' data handling: Nucleated cell counts were estimated from reference gene primer amplification. Repertoires were generated with immunoSEQ multiplex PCR, while TCRdb's copy carries only in-frame clones and drops some. That table gives V, J and clone size, and the DNA gave D and trimming. This sample yields approximately 21,000 clones, of which roughly 90% are seen a single time; 15% to 20% belongs to the top ten. Looked up from germline, CDR1 is SGHRS and CDR2 is YFSETQ. V trimming: 4 bases; J trimming: 3 bases; junction bases outside the gene matches: 5. The CDR3 has 15 residues. The receptor's source is a human donor with acute or convalescent COVID-19. The donor label of this sample is uncertain. The chain recombines TRBV5-1 with TRBJ2-1; 9 bases line up with TRBD2. Sample: peripheral blood. CDR3 residues: CASSQLTSGYNEQFF. The CDR3 bases are TGCGCCAGCAGCCAACTGACTAGCGGCTACAATGAGCAGTTCTTC.